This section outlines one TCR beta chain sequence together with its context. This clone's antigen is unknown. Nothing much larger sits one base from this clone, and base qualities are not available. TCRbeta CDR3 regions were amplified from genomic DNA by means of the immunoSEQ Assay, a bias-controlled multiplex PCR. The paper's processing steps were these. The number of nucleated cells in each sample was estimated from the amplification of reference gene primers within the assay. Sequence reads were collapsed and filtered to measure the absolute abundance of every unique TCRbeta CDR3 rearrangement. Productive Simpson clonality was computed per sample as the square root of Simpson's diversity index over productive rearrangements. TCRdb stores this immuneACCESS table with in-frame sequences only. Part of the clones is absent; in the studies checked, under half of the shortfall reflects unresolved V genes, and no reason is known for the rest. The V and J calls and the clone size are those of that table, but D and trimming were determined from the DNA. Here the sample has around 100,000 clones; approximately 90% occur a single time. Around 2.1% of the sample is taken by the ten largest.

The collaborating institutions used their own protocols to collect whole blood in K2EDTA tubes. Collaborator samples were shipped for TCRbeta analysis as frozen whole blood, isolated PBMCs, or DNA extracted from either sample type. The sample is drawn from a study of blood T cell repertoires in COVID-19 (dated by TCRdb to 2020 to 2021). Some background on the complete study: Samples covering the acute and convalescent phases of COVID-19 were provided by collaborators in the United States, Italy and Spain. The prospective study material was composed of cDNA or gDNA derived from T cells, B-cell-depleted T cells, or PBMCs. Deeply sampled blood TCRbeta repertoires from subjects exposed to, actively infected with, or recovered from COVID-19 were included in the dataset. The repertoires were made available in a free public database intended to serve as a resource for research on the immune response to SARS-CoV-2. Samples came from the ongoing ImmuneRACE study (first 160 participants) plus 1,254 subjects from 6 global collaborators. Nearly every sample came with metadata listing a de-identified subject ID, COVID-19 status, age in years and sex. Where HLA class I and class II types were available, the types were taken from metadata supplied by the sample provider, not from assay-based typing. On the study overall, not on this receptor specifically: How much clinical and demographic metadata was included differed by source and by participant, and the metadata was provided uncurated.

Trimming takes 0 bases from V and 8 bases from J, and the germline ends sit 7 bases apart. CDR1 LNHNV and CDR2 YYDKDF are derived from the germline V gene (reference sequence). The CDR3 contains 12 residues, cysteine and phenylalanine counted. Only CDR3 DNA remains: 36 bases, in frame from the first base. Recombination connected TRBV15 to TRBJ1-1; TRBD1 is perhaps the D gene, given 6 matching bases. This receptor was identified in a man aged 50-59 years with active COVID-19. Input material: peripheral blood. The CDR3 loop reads CATSRDRGEAFF. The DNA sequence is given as TGTGCCACCAGCAGAGACAGGGGAGAAGCTTTCTTT.